The source of this T cell receptor beta chain is a study of metastatic and nonmetastatic thyroid tumors. Study-level information: Both malignant and benign thyroid patients supplied peripheral blood and tumor or nodule tissue samples, across which the repertoires of these patients were then compared. Findings and caveats of the study: Relative to benign nodules, malignant thyroid tumors were reportedly characterized by significantly elevated TCR beta diversity in blood and tumor.

In germline, CDR1 is SGHDT, CDR2 YYEEEE. The CDR3 has 16 residues. V lost 0 bases, J lost 2 bases, and 15 bases lay in between. Each patient came to thyroid surgery without any prior treatment (of any kind). MiXCR re-clonotyped the PCR reads for TCRdb. This table holds approximately 34,000 clones, about a sixth found once. This clone was seen at least ten times. Its antigen is unidentified. The material sequenced was blood. The chain joins TRBV5-6 to TRBJ2-7; no definite D call. This clonotype originated in a female donor with papillary thyroid cancer or a benign thyroid nodule (not recorded which). Some clones in this sample may be carry-over from other donors' samples. CDR3 coding DNA: TGTGCCAGCAGCTTGGGGAGTCTAACCATTCCCTACGAGCAGTACTTC. Its translation: CASSLGSLTIPYEQYF.